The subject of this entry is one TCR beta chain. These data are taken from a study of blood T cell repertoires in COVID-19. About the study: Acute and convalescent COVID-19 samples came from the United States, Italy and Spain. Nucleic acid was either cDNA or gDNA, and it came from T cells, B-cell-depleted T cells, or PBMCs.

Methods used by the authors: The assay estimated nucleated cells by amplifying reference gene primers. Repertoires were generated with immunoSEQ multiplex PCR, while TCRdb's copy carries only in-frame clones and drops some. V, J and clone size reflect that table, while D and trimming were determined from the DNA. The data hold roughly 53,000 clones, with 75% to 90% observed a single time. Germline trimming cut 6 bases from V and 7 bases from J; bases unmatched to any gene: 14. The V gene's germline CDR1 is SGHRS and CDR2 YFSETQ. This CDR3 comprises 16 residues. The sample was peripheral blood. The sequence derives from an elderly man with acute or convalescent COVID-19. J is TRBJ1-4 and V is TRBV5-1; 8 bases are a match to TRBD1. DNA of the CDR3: TGCGCCAGCACCAAGTCGACAGGGGCGAACGGTGAAAAACTGTTTTTT. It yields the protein CASTKSTGANGEKLFF.